Below are 4 T cell receptor beta chains sequenced from a single sample in a study of blood T cell repertoires in COVID-19. Sequenced by immunoSEQ multiplex PCR; TCRdb stores in-frame clones only, minus some. The sample comprises about 47,000 clones, almost 85% of which are singletons, and less than 25% rests with the top ten. The sequenced material came from peripheral blood. These receptors originate from a woman aged 55-75 years with acute or convalescent COVID-19.

This rearrangement joins TRBV11-2 to TRBJ2-3, with D possibly matching TRBD1 (5 bases). V lost 1 base, J lost 6 bases, and 14 bases lay in between. Germline CDR1 is SGHAT and CDR2 is FQNNGV. The CDR3 loop spans 15 amino acids. The CDR3 nucleotides are TGTGCCAGCAGCTTAGTTGGTGGGGCTCAGGATACGCAGTATTTT. Translation: CASSLVGGAQDTQYF.

This chain uses TRBV7-2 with TRBJ2-3; unclear D gene. The CDR3 is 11 amino acids. The germline V and J ends were trimmed by 5 bases and 6 bases, with 6 bases remaining between them. The germline V gene has CDR1 SGHTA and CDR2 FQGNSA. The CDR3 DNA reads TGTGCCAGCAGCCCGGTGGATACGCAGTATTTT. As protein: CASSPVDTQYF.

V is TRBV7-2 and J is TRBJ2-1; TRBD2 agrees at 9 bases. The CDR3 is made up of 14 amino acids. V shed 3 bases, J shed 8 bases, and the junction held 5 bases outside the gene matches. Germline V gene data show CDR1 as SGHTA and CDR2 as FQGNSA. CDR3 nucleotides: TGTGCCAGCAGCTTTAGCGGGGGAAGGTATGAGCAGTTCTTC. This translates into CASSFSGGRYEQFF. The variable domain in full, with the rest retrieved from reference TRBV7-2 and TRBJ2-1, is GAGVSQSPSNKVTEKGKDVELRCDPISGHTALYWYRQSLGQGLEFLIYFQGNSAPDKSGLPSDRFSAERTGGSVSTLTIQRTQQEDSAVYLCASSFSGGRYEQFFGPGTRLTVL.

The gene calls are TRBV7-3 and TRBJ2-1; perhaps TRBD2 as D (6 bases). There are 16 residues in the CDR3. The germline gives CDR1 SGHTA, CDR2 FQGTGA. V was pared by 5 bases and J by 5 bases, with 19 bases between. The CDR3 region has the DNA TGTGCCAGCAGCAAGACCGCGACCCCGGGGGACAATGAGCAGTTCTTC. Amino acid sequence: CASSKTATPGDNEQFF.